This T cell receptor beta chain was documented in a study of Graves' ophthalmopathy and Graves' hyperthyroidism. This CDR3 is built from 11 residues. Germline-derived CDR1 and CDR2 are SNHLY and FYNNEI. Trimming left V 7 bases short and J 4 bases short, with 5 bases between. Transcripts of RNA were the source for amplifying TCR beta CDR3 regions. Amplification began with first-round RT-PCR using HTBI primers, then second-round multiplex PCR was performed. TCRdb recomputed calls from the multiplex PCR reads with MiXCR, one row per CDR3 protein. The sample shows around 1.1 million distinct CDR3 sequences, less than 45% of them seen only once. This clonotype was counted at least ten times.

Sequenced: peripheral blood or thyroid tissue (not recorded which). The TCR sequence derives from an adult man with Graves' hyperthyroidism. The chain is built from TRBV2 and TRBJ1-3; D is unclear. CDR3 sequence (DNA): TGTGCCAGCATGTTGGGAAACACCATATATTTT. Amino acids: CASMLGNTIYF.